This TCR beta chain was identified during a study of blood T cell repertoires in COVID-19. About the research overall: Samples taken during acute and convalescent COVID-19 were collected in the United States, Italy and Spain.

V was shortened by 2 bases and J by 12 bases, with 14 bases between the two germline ends. The CDR3 contains 13 residues. The V gene's germline CDR1 is SGHTA and CDR2 FQGTGA. Source study methods: Amplification with reference gene primers provided the estimates of nucleated cell counts. Method: immunoSEQ multiplex PCR; TCRdb's copy keeps in-frame clones and lacks some. D and trimming were read from the DNA, whereas the V and J calls and clone size are those reported in that table. The sample lists about 130,000 clones; around 74% were seen once. This clonotype was sampled from a man aged 80 or over with COVID-19, enrolled during active disease. Sequencing was done on a sample of peripheral blood. This chain uses TRBV7-3 with TRBJ2-1; weak D call: TRBD2 (5 bases). The CDR3: CASSLSRTGRQFF. CDR3 nucleotides: TGTGCCAGCAGCTTATCTAGGACTGGGCGGCAGTTCTTC. The full variable domain, in which reference TRBV7-3 and TRBJ2-1 provide the parts outside the CDR3, is GAGVSQTPSNKVTEKGKYVELRCDPISGHTALYWYRQSLGQGPEFLIYFQGTGAADDSGLPNDRFFAVRPEGSVSTLKIQRTERGDSAVYLCASSLSRTGRQFFGPGTRLTVL.